A selection of T cell receptor beta chains follows, all from one sample in a study of cytomegalovirus exposure and HLA in healthy donors. Repertoires were generated with immunoSEQ multiplex PCR, while TCRdb's copy carries only in-frame clones and drops some. The sample contains some 200,000 clones, 70% of which appear only once. The sample comprised PBMCs. Receptor source: a man aged 35 to 55 in good health and CMV-seropositive. CDR3s include the opening cysteine and the closing phenylalanine or tryptophan. Each record gives: clone size, J gene, V gene, D gene, CDR3 DNA, CDR3 protein. A D gene is named only where the DNA matches it firmly. The size of a clone is reported for some rows only, either as once, few or many, or as a class for expanded clones.

. TRBJ2-5 TRBV9 TRBD2 TGTGCCAGCAGCGTAACTAGCGGGGGACAAGAGACCCAGTACTTC CASSVTSGGQETQYF
. TRBJ2-2 TRBV11-2 . TGTGCCAGCAGCTTGGGGACAAAAAACACCGGGGAGCTGTTTTTT CASSLGTKNTGELFF
. TRBJ1-2 TRBV9 . TGTGCCAGCAGCGTAGGTCAGGACTATGGCTACACCTTC CASSVGQDYGYTF
. TRBJ2-1 TRBV28 . TGTGCCAGCAGTCTCACGCCCTTAGATGAGCAGTTCTTC CASSLTPLDEQFF
. TRBJ2-7 TRBV5-1 . TGCGCCAGCAGCTTCGCGAACTCCTACGAGCAGTACTTC CASSFANSYEQYF
. TRBJ2-3 TRBV5-1 TRBD1 TGCGCCACTAAAACCGGACAGGGGATTTCAGATACGCAGTATTTT CATKTGQGISDTQYF
. TRBJ1-4 TRBV4-1 . TGCGCCAGCAGCCAAGATCAGGGCAAGGGGGAAAAACTGTTTTTT CASSQDQGKGEKLFF
. TRBJ2-5 TRBV7-2 TRBD1 TGTGCCAGCAGCCAGGACAGGGCGTCAGAGACCCAGTACTTC CASSQDRASETQYF
. TRBJ2-3 TRBV27 . TGTGCCAGCAGTTTAAACCAGGGTACGAGGGATACGCAGTATTTT CASSLNQGTRDTQYF
. TRBJ2-7 TRBV6-6 . TGTACCAGCAATACGGGACAAGCCTCCTACGAGCAGTACTTC CTSNTGQASYEQYF
. TRBJ2-1 TRBV7-2 TRBD2 TGTGCCAGCAGCCAGACTCTAGCGGGGGGCCAGTTCTTC CASSQTLAGGQFF
. TRBJ2-1 TRBV29-1 . TGCAGCGTCCTCCCTTTGAGGAATGAGCAGTTCTTC CSVLPLRNEQFF
. TRBJ1-1 TRBV4-1 . TGCGCCAGCAGCCAAGAGTTAACCAGGGGAGACACTGAAGCTTTCTTT CASSQELTRGDTEAFF
few TRBJ2-5 TRBV7-3 TRBD2 TGTGCCAGCAGCTTAACGGGAAGCGGGGGGGAGACCCAGTACTTC CASSLTGSGGETQYF
. TRBJ2-7 TRBV7-2 . TGTGCCAGCAGCTTCCAACAGGGACCCACCTACGAGCAGTACTTC CASSFQQGPTYEQYF
. TRBJ2-1 TRBV11-3 TRBD1 TGTGCCAGCAGCCGAACGGGACAGGGGGGCAATGAGCAGTTCTTC CASSRTGQGGNEQFF
few TRBJ1-1 TRBV6-1 . TGTGCCAGCAGTCTTAGAGGGGGGAACACTGAAGCTTTCTTT CASSLRGGNTEAFF
. TRBJ1-1 TRBV6-1 . TGTGCCAGCAGTGCTGGACTGGGAGGCACTGAAGCTTTCTTT CASSAGLGGTEAFF
few TRBJ2-7 TRBV6-1 TRBD1 TGTGCCAGCAGTGAACCCCGGGGCAGGGGGATCCCAGTGTCCTTGGAGCAGTACTTC CASSEPRGRGIPVSLEQYF
once TRBJ1-5 TRBV29-1 . TGTAGCGTTGAAGAAGGAGCGGGGCAGCCCCAGCATTTT CSVEEGAGQPQHF
. TRBJ1-2 TRBV5-8 . TGTGCCAGCAGCTTGGATCGGGCAGGGACTTTCTATGGCTACACCTTC CASSLDRAGTFYGYTF
. TRBJ2-7 TRBV5-1 TRBD2 TGCGCCAGCAGCTCGGGACTAGCGGGGGGCTACTCCTACGAGCAGTACTTC CASSSGLAGGYSYEQYF
once TRBJ2-3 TRBV9 TRBD2 TGTGCCAGCAGCGTAGAGCGGGGGGGCACAGATACGCAGTATTTT CASSVERGGTDTQYF
. TRBJ2-5 TRBV5-1 TRBD1 TGCGCCAGCAAAGTGACCGGGACAGGGGCCGAGACCCAGTACTTC CASKVTGTGAETQYF
. TRBJ1-1 TRBV7-9 TRBD1 TGTGCCAGCAGCTTATCAGGACAGGTGAACACTGAAGCTTTCTTT CASSLSGQVNTEAFF
. TRBJ2-1 TRBV4-3 TRBD2 TGCGCCAGCAGCCTCTCCACAACGGCTAGCGGGGGTTACCGGAGCTCCTACAATGAGCAGTTCTTC CASSLSTTASGGYRSSYNEQFF
. TRBJ1-1 TRBV5-1 TRBD1 TGCGCCAGCAGCTCAGGGGGCACTGAAGCTTTCTTT CASSSGGTEAFF
. TRBJ2-3 TRBV7-9 TRBD2 TGTGCCAGCAGCTTAGCTAACGGGGGGGCAGATACGCAGTATTTT CASSLANGGADTQYF
few TRBJ2-7 TRBV4-1 TRBD2 TGCGCCAGCAGCCAAGATCCGGGGGGGGCAGAGTACGAGCAGTACTTC CASSQDPGGAEYEQYF
. TRBJ2-7 TRBV7-2 . TGTGCCAGCAGCTTTACAGGGAACTACGAGCAGTACTTC CASSFTGNYEQYF
. TRBJ2-2 TRBV5-6 TRBD1 TGTGCCAGCAGCTTAGACAGGGGATCGAACACCGGGGAGCTGTTTTTT CASSLDRGSNTGELFF
. TRBJ2-3 TRBV7-2 TRBD1 TGTGCCAGCAGCAGCCACAGGGGGGATACGCAGTATTTT CASSSHRGDTQYF
. TRBJ1-5 TRBV12-5 TRBD1 TGTGCTAGTGGTTTGCCCGACAGGGGGACGGGCAATCAGCCCCAGCATTTT CASGLPDRGTGNQPQHF
. TRBJ1-2 TRBV5-1 . TGCGCCAGCAGCTTGGAAGCCGAGGGTAACTATGGCTACACCTTC CASSLEAEGNYGYTF
. TRBJ2-7 TRBV21-1 . TGTGCCAGCTCGGGACTAGCGGGCTACGAGCAGTACTTC CASSGLAGYEQYF
few TRBJ1-2 TRBV19 . TGTGCCAGTAGTATAGCGGGTGAAGGCTACACCTTC CASSIAGEGYTF
. TRBJ2-7 TRBV4-3 . TGCGCCAGCAGCCAAGGGACAGCTTTTTCCACCCCCTACGAGCAGTACTTC CASSQGTAFSTPYEQYF
. TRBJ2-7 TRBV5-1 . TGCGCCAGCAGCTTTAGAGACAGGAATGTGTACGAGCAGTACTTC CASSFRDRNVYEQYF
. TRBJ1-5 TRBV19 . TGTGCCACAACCGGGACTGATTATAGCAATCAGCCCCAGCATTTT CATTGTDYSNQPQHF
. TRBJ2-3 TRBV4-1 . TGCGCCAGCAGCCAAGAGGGCGGGACAGATACGCAGTATTTT CASSQEGGTDTQYF
. TRBJ1-5 TRBV2 TRBD1 TGTGCCAGCTTACCGGGACAGGGCAATCAGCCCCAGCATTTT CASLPGQGNQPQHF
. TRBJ2-7 TRBV5-1 TRBD1 TGCGCCAGCAGCTTACTAGTGGGACAGGGAGACAACTTC CASSLLVGQGDNF
. TRBJ2-5 TRBV5-1 TRBD2 TGCGCCAGCACCCACCGGGGGGGCGAAGAGACCCAGTACTTC CASTHRGGEETQYF
. TRBJ2-3 TRBV7-8 . TGTGCCAGCAGCTTAGTTGGGGGGGGTCAGGGGGCTGGAGATACGCAGTATTTT CASSLVGGGQGAGDTQYF
once TRBJ2-7 TRBV27 . TGTGCCAGCAGTCCGCACATACCGCCCAACTACGAGCAGTACTTC CASSPHIPPNYEQYF
. TRBJ1-3 TRBV5-1 . TGCGCCAGCAGCTTGGACGCCGGGGGAGGCTCTGGAAACACCATATATTTT CASSLDAGGGSGNTIYF
. TRBJ2-7 TRBV18 . TGTGCCAGCTCACCTGAGGAAGACTACGAGCAGTACTTC CASSPEEDYEQYF
. TRBJ1-4 TRBV10-3 TRBD1 TGTGCCATCAGTGCAACCGGGACAGCTAATGAAAAACTGTTTTTT CAISATGTANEKLFF
. TRBJ1-5 TRBV5-4 . TGTGCCAGCAGCTTGATAGGTGCTCCGGCGGAACGGCCCCAGCATTTT CASSLIGAPAERPQHF
few TRBJ1-3 TRBV7-2 . TGTGCCAGCAGCTTCACCAGACAGATATCTGGAAACACCATATATTTT CASSFTRQISGNTIYF
once TRBJ1-2 TRBV19 TRBD1 TGTGCCAGTAGTGGGGGACAGGGCTATGGCTACACCTTC CASSGGQGYGYTF
. TRBJ2-7 TRBV6-5 . TGTGCCAGCAAATTGGGACAACTTGCACCCTACGAGCAGTACTTC CASKLGQLAPYEQYF
. TRBJ2-7 TRBV29-1 TRBD2 TGCAGCGCCCTGACTAGCGGGGGAGGTTACGAGCAGTACTTC CSALTSGGGYEQYF
. TRBJ2-5 TRBV9 . TGTGCCAGCAGCGTAGGAGTTAGCGGCCTCCAAGAGACCCAGTACTTC CASSVGVSGLQETQYF
. TRBJ1-4 TRBV27 TRBD1 TGTGCCCGGCCCTCCCTAATCGACAGGGTCTTTGAACTGCCGACTAATGAAAAACTGTTTTTT CARPSLIDRVFELPTNEKLFF